These 12 T cell receptor beta chains were sequenced from one sample in a study of blood T cell repertoires in COVID-19. The protocol was immunoSEQ multiplex PCR, while the TCRdb copy is restricted to in-frame clones and leaves out a portion. The repertoire holds about 210,000 clones, with roughly four fifths as singletons. Sequencing was carried out using peripheral blood. The receptors originated from a woman in her fifties or sixties with active or convalescent COVID-19.

The chain combines TRBV5-1 with TRBJ1-1, with 9 bases fitting TRBD1. The V segment lost 4 bases and the J segment 3 bases; nucleotides outside the gene matches: 10. Germline V gene lookup returns CDR1 SGHRS and CDR2 YFSETQ. The length of the CDR3 is 16 residues. The CDR3 loop reads CASSPQGAGGDTEAFF. CDR3 nucleotides: TGCGCCAGCAGCCCACAGGGGGCCGGCGGAGACACTGAAGCTTTCTTT.

J is TRBJ2-1 and V is TRBV19; 7 bases match TRBD2. Trimming cost V 1 base and J 10 bases; bases outside gene matches: 13. Germline loops: CDR1 LNHDA, CDR2 SQIVND (reference sequence). CDR3 size: 16 residues. The CDR3 here is CASSIAGGGSVAEQFF. The DNA of the CDR3 is TGTGCCAGTAGTATAGCTGGGGGGGGGTCCGTCGCCGAGCAGTTCTTC.

The chain uses TRBV5-1 and TRBJ2-5, with D unresolved. The CDR3 spans 14 residues. Per the germline V gene, CDR1 is SGHRS and CDR2 is YFSETQ. Trimming took off 3 bases at V and 2 bases at J, with 11 bases between the two ends. The CDR3 DNA follows: TGCGCCAGCAGCTCTGACACCCAGCAAGAGACCCAGTACTTC. The encoded protein is CASSSDTQQETQYF.

This chain links TRBV5-1 with TRBJ2-3; no clear D. V was trimmed by 4 bases and J by 3 bases, leaving 9 bases between them. Germline V gene lookup returns CDR1 SGHRS and CDR2 YFSETQ. CDR3 size: 13 residues. CDR3 sequence: CASSPTTTDTQYF. CDR3 sequence (DNA): TGCGCCAGCAGCCCTACTACGACAGATACGCAGTATTTT.

The chain recombines TRBV6-5 with TRBJ1-3; 7 positions match TRBD1. The J segment lost 2 bases and the V segment lost 2 bases, leaving 3 bases of the junction unmatched. CDR3 length equals 15 residues. Germline CDR1 is MNHEY and CDR2 is SVGAGI. The CDR3 nucleotides read TGTGCCAGCAGTTACCTAGGGACAGCTGGAAACACCATATATTTT. Translating gives CASSYLGTAGNTIYF.

This clone was picked up a small number of times. V usage is TRBV7-3 and J usage is TRBJ2-7; 11 bases are shared with TRBD2. The CDR3 loop spans 15 amino acids. V shed 2 bases, J shed 3 bases, and the junction held 3 bases outside the gene matches. The germline gives CDR1 SGHTA, CDR2 FQGTGA. CDR3 sequence (DNA): TGTGCCAGCAGCTTAGCTAGCGGGAGGATCTACGAGCAGTACTTC. Amino acid sequence: CASSLASGRIYEQYF.

The V call is TRBV5-1, the J call TRBJ1-2, with TRBD1 as a possible D gene (5 bases). The CDR3 runs to 14 residues. Germline values: CDR1 SGHRS, CDR2 YFSETQ. The V gene lost 4 bases and the J gene lost 2 bases, with 12 bases spanning the gap. The CDR3 nucleotides read TGCGCCAGCAGCCAGATACCAGGGAACTATGGCTACACCTTC. Translated: CASSQIPGNYGYTF.

CDR3 protein: CASSLNYHTDTQYF. The CDR3 DNA reads as TGTGCCAGCAGTTTGAACTACCACACAGATACGCAGTATTTT. The chain combines TRBV27 with TRBJ2-3; D is uncertain. V lost 3 bases to trimming and J lost 2 bases, with 9 bases between them. Germline V lookup: CDR1 MNHEY, CDR2 SMNVEV (reference sequence). This CDR3 comprises 14 residues.

This chain connects TRBV11-3 to TRBJ1-3; D not resolved. Per germline, CDR1 SGHNT and CDR2 YENEEA. The CDR3 extends over 16 amino acids. V was pared by 5 bases and J by 2 bases, with 16 bases between. The CDR3 sequence: CASSRRAAVTGNTIYF. CDR3 in DNA: TGTGCCAGCAGCCGGCGCGCGGCAGTGACTGGAAACACCATATATTTT.

This clone was detected only once. V is TRBV10-1 and J is TRBJ1-2; 11 bases line up with TRBD1. The germline CDR1 and CDR2 sequences are WNHNN and SYGVQD (reference sequence). The CDR3 spans 16 residues. Trimming removed 6 bases from V and 7 bases from J; junction bases left unmatched: 13. The CDR3 DNA sequence: TGCGCCAGCAGCCCAGATGAGGACAGGGGGCCCTTTGGCTACACCTTC. Residues: CASSPDEDRGPFGYTF.

The chain is built from TRBV27 and TRBJ2-1; 10 nucleotides agree with TRBD2. Germline V lookup: CDR1 MNHEY, CDR2 SMNVEV (reference sequence). The V gene end was trimmed by 5 bases and the J gene end by 5 bases; junction bases not matched to a gene: 9. The CDR3 loop spans 16 amino acids. The CDR3 nucleotides read TGTGCCAGCAGTACCCCTCTAGCGGGGGCCAACAATGAGCAGTTCTTC. Its translation is CASSTPLAGANNEQFF.

Concerning this clone: The sample holds other DNA sequences that translate to the same CDR3. The chain joins TRBV9 to TRBJ1-5; 7 positions agree with TRBD1. From germline, CDR1 is SGDLS and CDR2 YYNGEE. This CDR3 comprises 14 residues. J gave up 7 bases and V 0 bases, and 4 bases lay outside the gene matches. For the CDR3, the DNA is TGTGCCAGCAGCGTAGGTCAGGGGGGACAGCCCCAGCATTTT. Translation gives CASSVGQGGQPQHF.